This is a list of T cell receptor beta chains from one sample in a study of PD-L1 blockade in urothelial cancer. Sequencing used immunoSEQ multiplex PCR; TCRdb keeps in-frame clones, though not all of them. The data show roughly 120,000 clones, with around 89% seen just once and approximately 1.7% held by the top ten. Here the sequenced sample was PBMCs, taken around atezolizumab (anti-PD-L1) treatment. The receptor source for this set is a man in his 60s with urothelial cancer. The CDR3 runs from the conserved cysteine through the conserved F or W. The order of the fields is clone size, J gene, V gene, D gene, CDR3 protein, CDR3 DNA. The D gene is left open where the match is weak. Some rows have no size entry. The others give once, few or many, or a class for an expanded clone.

clone size: .
J gene: TRBJ2-7
V gene: TRBV11-2
D gene: TRBD2
CDR3 protein: CASKRGLAVYEQYF
CDR3 DNA: TGTGCCTCAAAACGAGGACTAGCGGTATACGAGCAGTACTTC

clone size: .
J gene: TRBJ2-1
V gene: TRBV6-1
D gene: .
CDR3 protein: CASSEILSSYNEQFF
CDR3 DNA: TGTGCCAGCAGTGAGATACTTAGCTCCTACAATGAGCAGTTCTTC

clone size: .
J gene: TRBJ1-5
V gene: TRBV19
D gene: .
CDR3 protein: CASSINLMGGAVNQPQHF
CDR3 DNA: TGTGCCAGTAGTATAAATTTGATGGGGGGGGCAGTCAATCAGCCCCAGCATTTT

clone size: .
J gene: TRBJ2-1
V gene: TRBV7-7
D gene: TRBD2
CDR3 protein: CASSLAGLAAVNEQFF
CDR3 DNA: TGTGCCAGCAGCTTAGCGGGACTAGCGGCGGTCAATGAGCAGTTCTTC

clone size: .
J gene: TRBJ2-7
V gene: TRBV23-1
D gene: .
CDR3 protein: CAQPTFEGGRRHEQYF
CDR3 DNA: TGCGCCCAACCCACTTTTGAGGGGGGGCGCCGCCACGAGCAGTACTTC

clone size: .
J gene: TRBJ1-5
V gene: TRBV12-2
D gene: .
CDR3 protein: CASRLAFGQREGNQPQHF
CDR3 DNA: TGTGCAAGTCGCTTAGCGTTTGGCCAGCGCGAGGGCAATCAGCCCCAGCATTTT

clone size: .
J gene: TRBJ2-5
V gene: TRBV11-2
D gene: .
CDR3 protein: CASSPPQETQYF
CDR3 DNA: TGTGCCAGCAGCCCACCTCAGGAGACCCAGTACTTC

clone size: .
J gene: TRBJ2-3
V gene: TRBV11-2
D gene: .
CDR3 protein: CASSLDWSGTDTQYF
CDR3 DNA: TGTGCCAGCAGCTTAGATTGGAGTGGCACAGATACGCAGTATTTT

clone size: .
J gene: TRBJ2-1
V gene: TRBV6-6
D gene: TRBD2
CDR3 protein: CASRLTSGGVFEQFF
CDR3 DNA: TGTGCCAGCAGATTGACTAGCGGGGGGGTCTTTGAGCAGTTCTTC

clone size: .
J gene: TRBJ1-2
V gene: TRBV4-3
D gene: .
CDR3 protein: CASSQDRWSFYGYTF
CDR3 DNA: TGCGCCAGCAGCCAAGATCGGTGGAGCTTCTATGGCTACACCTTC

clone size: once
J gene: TRBJ2-7
V gene: TRBV19
D gene: .
CDR3 protein: CASSIDGDEQYF
CDR3 DNA: TGTGCCAGTAGTATAGATGGAGACGAGCAGTACTTC

clone size: once
J gene: TRBJ2-1
V gene: TRBV28
D gene: TRBD2
CDR3 protein: CASSLVMGLVMTEQFF
CDR3 DNA: TGTGCCAGCAGTTTAGTAATGGGACTAGTGATGACTGAGCAGTTCTTC

clone size: .
J gene: TRBJ1-2
V gene: TRBV29-1
D gene: TRBD1
CDR3 protein: CSAPRQGGGYTF
CDR3 DNA: TGCAGCGCCCCTAGACAGGGCGGGGGCTACACCTTC

clone size: .
J gene: TRBJ1-1
V gene: TRBV19
D gene: .
CDR3 protein: CASSKQQIAEAFF
CDR3 DNA: TGTGCCAGTAGTAAACAACAAATTGCTGAAGCTTTCTTT

clone size: few
J gene: TRBJ1-6
V gene: TRBV5-1
D gene: .
CDR3 protein: CASSSEGQTPLHF
CDR3 DNA: TGCGCCAGCAGCTCCGAGGGTCAGACACCCCTCCACTTT

clone size: .
J gene: TRBJ2-1
V gene: TRBV28
D gene: .
CDR3 protein: CASSSSGTGYNEQFF
CDR3 DNA: TGTGCCAGCAGTTCCTCAGGGACTGGCTACAATGAGCAGTTCTTC

clone size: .
J gene: TRBJ2-7
V gene: TRBV7-9
D gene: TRBD1
CDR3 protein: CASSVSGQRRSYEQYF
CDR3 DNA: TGTGCCAGCAGCGTATCGGGACAGCGACGGTCCTACGAGCAGTACTTC

clone size: .
J gene: TRBJ2-7
V gene: TRBV19
D gene: .
CDR3 protein: CASSIQPGVDYEQYF
CDR3 DNA: TGTGCCAGTAGTATCCAGCCCGGGGTGGACTACGAGCAGTACTTC

clone size: .
J gene: TRBJ1-5
V gene: TRBV27
D gene: TRBD1
CDR3 protein: CASSPRTGGKRHQPQHF
CDR3 DNA: TGTGCCAGCAGTCCTCGGACAGGGGGGAAGAGGCATCAGCCCCAGCATTTT

clone size: once
J gene: TRBJ2-3
V gene: TRBV29-1
D gene: .
CDR3 protein: CSVGVGSRADTQYF
CDR3 DNA: TGCAGCGTTGGGGTAGGCTCTAGAGCAGATACGCAGTATTTT